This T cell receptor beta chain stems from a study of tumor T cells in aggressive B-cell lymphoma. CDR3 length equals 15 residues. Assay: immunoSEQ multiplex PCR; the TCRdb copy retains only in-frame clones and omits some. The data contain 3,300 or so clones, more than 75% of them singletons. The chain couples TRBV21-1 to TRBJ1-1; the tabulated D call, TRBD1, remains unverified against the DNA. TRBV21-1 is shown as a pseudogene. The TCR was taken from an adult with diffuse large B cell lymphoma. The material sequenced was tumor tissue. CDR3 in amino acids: CANRDRGDGYTEAFF. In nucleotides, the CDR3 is TGTGCCAACCGGGACAGAGGGGATGGGTACACTGAAGCTTTCTTT.